The source of this T cell receptor beta chain is a study of blood T cell repertoires in COVID-19. About the research overall: Researchers got acute and convalescent COVID-19 samples from the United States, Italy and Spain. From T cells, B-cell-depleted T cells, or PBMCs came the material, which was cDNA or gDNA.

CDR1 is SGHRS, CDR2 YFSETQ, per germline. V was clipped by 0 bases and J by 3 bases; unmatched bases: 3. The CDR3 is 16 amino acids. In the source study's methods: It was from reference gene primer amplification that nucleated cell counts were estimated. Clones were read by immunoSEQ multiplex PCR, and TCRdb kept only the in-frame ones, dropping some. That table gives V, J and clone size, and the DNA gave D and trimming. The data contain tens of thousands of clones, around 86% of them singletons. This receptor was taken from a human donor in a cohort sampled during active COVID-19. V and J are TRBV5-1 and TRBJ1-2; TRBD1 matches at 12 bases. Sample: peripheral blood. The CDR3 DNA is TGCGCCAGCAGCTTGGTCGGGACAGGGGGCGACTATGGCTACACCTTC. Amino acid sequence: CASSLVGTGGDYGYTF.